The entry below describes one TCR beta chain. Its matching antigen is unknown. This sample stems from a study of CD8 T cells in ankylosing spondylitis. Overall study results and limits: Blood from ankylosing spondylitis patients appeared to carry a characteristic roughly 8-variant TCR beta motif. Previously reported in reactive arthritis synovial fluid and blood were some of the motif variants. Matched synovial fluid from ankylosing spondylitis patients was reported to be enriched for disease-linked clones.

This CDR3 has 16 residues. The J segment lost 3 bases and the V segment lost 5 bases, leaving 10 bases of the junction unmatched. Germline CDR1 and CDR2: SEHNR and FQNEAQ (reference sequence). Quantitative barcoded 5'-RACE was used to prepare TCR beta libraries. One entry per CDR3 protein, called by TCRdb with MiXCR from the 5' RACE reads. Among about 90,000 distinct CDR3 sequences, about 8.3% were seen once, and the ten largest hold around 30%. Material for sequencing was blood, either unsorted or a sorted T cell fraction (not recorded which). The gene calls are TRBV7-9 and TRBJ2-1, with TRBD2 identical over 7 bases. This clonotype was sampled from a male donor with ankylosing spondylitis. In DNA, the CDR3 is TGTGCCAGCAGCCCCCGGACCGGGGACTACTACAATGAGCAGTTCTTC. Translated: CASSPRTGDYYNEQFF. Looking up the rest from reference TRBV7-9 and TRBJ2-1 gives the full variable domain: DTGVSQNPRHKITKRGQNVTFRCDPISEHNRLYWYRQTLGQGPEFLTYFQNEAQLEKSRLLSDRFSAERPKGSFSTLEIQRTEQGDSAMYLCASSPRTGDYYNEQFFGPGTRLTVL.